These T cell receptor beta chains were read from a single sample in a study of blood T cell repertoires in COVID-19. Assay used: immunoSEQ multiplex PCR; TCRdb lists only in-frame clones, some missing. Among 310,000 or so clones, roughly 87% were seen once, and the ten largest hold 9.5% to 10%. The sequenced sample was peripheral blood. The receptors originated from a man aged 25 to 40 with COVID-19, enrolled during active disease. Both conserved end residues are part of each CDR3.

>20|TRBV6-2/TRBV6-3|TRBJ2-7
CASSYSLDRGRIGDSYEQYF
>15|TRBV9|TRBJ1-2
CASSLGTAANYGYTF
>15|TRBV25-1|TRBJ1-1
CASSPRDRVSTEAFF
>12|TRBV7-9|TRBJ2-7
CASRWDSLEQYF
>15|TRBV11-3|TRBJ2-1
CASSWGLADYNEQFF
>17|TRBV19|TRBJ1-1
CASSIPGQGATNTEAFF
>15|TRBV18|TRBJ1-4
CASASDFSVGEKLFF
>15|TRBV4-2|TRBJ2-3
CASSQGSRSTDTQYF
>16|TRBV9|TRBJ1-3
CASSSSIGGSGNTIYF
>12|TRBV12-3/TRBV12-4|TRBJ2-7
CASSWRTGEQYF
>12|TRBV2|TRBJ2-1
CASSTDSNEQFF
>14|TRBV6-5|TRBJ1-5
CAGRRRGGHQPQHF
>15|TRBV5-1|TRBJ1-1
CASSLETEVYTEAFF
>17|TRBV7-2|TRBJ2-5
CASSTVGTGVFQKTQYF
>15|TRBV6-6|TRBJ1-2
CASSSPGQKFYGYTF
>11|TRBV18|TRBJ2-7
CASSLSDEQYF
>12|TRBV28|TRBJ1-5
CASSLVVQPQHF
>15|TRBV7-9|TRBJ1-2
CASSPGWGLTYGYTF
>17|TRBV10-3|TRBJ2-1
CAISESSRRATYNEQFF
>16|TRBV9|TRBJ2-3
CASSVGFSGSTDTQYF
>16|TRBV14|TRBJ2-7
CASSPGVGRISYEQYF
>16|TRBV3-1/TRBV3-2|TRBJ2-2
CASDLGGPANTGELFF
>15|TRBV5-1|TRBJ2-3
CASSLEGVVTDTQYF
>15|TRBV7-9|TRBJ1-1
CASSSLDRLRTEAFF
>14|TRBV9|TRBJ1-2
CASSSGTGGYGYTF
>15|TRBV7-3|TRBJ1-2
CASSPRQGARGGYTF
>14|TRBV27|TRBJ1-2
CASSPPSANYGYTF
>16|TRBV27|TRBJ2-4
CASSLILLGGKNIQYF
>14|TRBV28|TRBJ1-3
CASIKGGSGNTIYF
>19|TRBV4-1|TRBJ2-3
CASSQDRTDPRASTDTQYF
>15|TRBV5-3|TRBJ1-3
CARSLEGTNGNTIYF
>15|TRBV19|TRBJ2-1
CASSSSSGRYNEQFF
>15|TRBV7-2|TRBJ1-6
CASRATGLGDSPLHF
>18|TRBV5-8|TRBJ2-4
CASSARPGGPTAKNIQYF
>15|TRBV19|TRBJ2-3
CASRLLAGGGDTQYF
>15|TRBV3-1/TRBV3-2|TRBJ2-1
CASSPLAGHYNEQFF
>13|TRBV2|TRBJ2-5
CASYQQGFGTQYF
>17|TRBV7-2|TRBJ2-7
CASSHGLASGSAYEQYF
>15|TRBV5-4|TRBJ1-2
CASSLGGTVIYGYTF
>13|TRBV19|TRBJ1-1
CASRTGTATEAFF
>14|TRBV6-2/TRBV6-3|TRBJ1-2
CASSYAGPEYGYTF
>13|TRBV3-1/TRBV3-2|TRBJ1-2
CASSQNGPYGYTF
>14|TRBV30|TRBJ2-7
CAWSGLPMFGEQYF
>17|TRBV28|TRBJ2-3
CASSSYKTSGSPDTQYF
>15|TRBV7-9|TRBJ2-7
CASSRTQEGDYEQYF
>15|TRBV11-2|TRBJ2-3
CASSRTGGDTDTQYF
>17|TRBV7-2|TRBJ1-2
CASSLAPTGTVSYGYTF
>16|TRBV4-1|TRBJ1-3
CASSPHPGRAGNTIYF
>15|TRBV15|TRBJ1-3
CATSRDGGGGNTIYF
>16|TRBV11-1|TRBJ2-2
CASSSEGTGYTGELFF